A selection of T cell receptor beta chains follows, all from one sample in a study of T cells in Graves' hyperthyroidism and ophthalmopathy. TCRdb independently ran MiXCR on the multiplex PCR reads; one entry per CDR3 protein. The profile shows 700,000 to 850,000 distinct CDR3 sequences, about 35% of them singletons. The sample was blood. All receptors come from a woman aged 40 to 49 with Graves' hyperthyroidism. Both conserved end residues are part of each CDR3. The D gene is left open where the match is weak. Clone size, where shown, is once, few, many, or a class for clones that have expanded.

d_call clone_size j_call v_call cdr3_aa cdr3_nt
- many TRBJ1-5 TRBV29-1 CSADCCRGPQHF TGCAGCGCCGACTGTTGTCGGGGGCCCCAGCATTTT
- few TRBJ2-1 TRBV7-2 CASSPRTTYNEQFF TGTGCCAGCAGCCCTCGCACCACCTACAATGAGCAGTTCTTC
- - TRBJ1-2 TRBV29-1 CSAKSARYGYTF TGCAGCGCAAAGTCGGCGCGTTATGGCTACACCTTC
- few TRBJ1-2 TRBV7-8 CASSQGGVPYGYTF TGTGCCAGCAGCCAAGGGGGGGTTCCTTATGGCTACACCTTC
- many TRBJ1-5 TRBV10-1 CASGQGFDQPQHF TGCGCCAGCGGGCAGGGTTTCGATCAGCCCCAGCATTTT
TRBD2 few TRBJ2-7 TRBV6-5 CASRRTSGGSSSYEQYF TGTGCCAGCAGGAGGACTAGCGGAGGTTCGAGCTCCTACGAGCAGTACTTC
- once TRBJ2-5 TRBV7-8 CASSSPRSQETQYF TGTGCCAGCAGCTCACCCCGAAGCCAAGAGACCCAGTACTTC
TRBD1 few TRBJ2-5 TRBV6-6 CASSPTGGHVAQYF TGTGCCAGCAGCCCCACAGGGGGGCATGTGGCCCAGTACTTC
TRBD1 - TRBJ1-5 TRBV19 CASSMRGGTESHQPQHF TGTGCCAGTAGTATGAGGGGGGGGACAGAGAGTCATCAGCCCCAGCATTTT
- - TRBJ1-4 TRBV19 CASDNDGRIATNEKLFF TGTGCCAGCGACAATGACGGCAGAATTGCAACTAATGAAAAACTGTTTTTT
- many TRBJ1-1 TRBV29-1 CSVVQGVAFF TGCAGCGTCGTACAGGGTGTCGCTTTCTTT
- few TRBJ1-3 TRBV6-5 CASSYSERDTIYF TGTGCCAGCAGTTACTCAGAAAGGGACACCATATATTTT
- few TRBJ1-1 TRBV6-2/TRBV6-3 CASIPGSSF TGTGCCAGCATTCCGGGATCGTCCTTT
- many TRBJ1-2 TRBV6-5 CASRPFGTSFRGYTF TGTGCCAGCAGACCCTTCGGGACATCGTTTAGAGGCTACACCTTC
- few TRBJ1-4 TRBV9 CASSVEGTGGVEKLFF TGTGCCAGCAGCGTAGAGGGGACGGGTGGCGTAGAAAAACTGTTTTTT
- - TRBJ1-5 TRBV19 CASSIKGTGANQPQHF TGTGCCAGTAGTATTAAAGGGACGGGGGCCAATCAGCCCCAGCATTTT
- - TRBJ2-1 TRBV6-1 CASTRTGTINGQFF TGTGCCAGCACCAGGACCGGGACGATAAATGGGCAGTTCTTC
- - TRBJ1-3 TRBV12-3/TRBV12-4 CATREQGDPSTIYF TGTGCCACCAGGGAGCAGGGAGACCCTAGCACCATATATTTT
- once TRBJ1-6 TRBV15 CATSTQDGGSPLHF TGTGCCACCAGCACCCAGGACGGGGGGTCACCCCTCCACTTT
TRBD1 - TRBJ1-2 TRBV12-3/TRBV12-4 CASTQTGGGWGYGYTF TGTGCCAGCACCCAGACAGGGGGCGGGTGGGGATATGGCTACACCTTC
- many TRBJ1-2 TRBV30 CAWSRNYGYTF TGTGCCTGGAGTCGCAACTATGGCTACACCTTC
TRBD1 few TRBJ1-3 TRBV6-6 CASSRIINRDRGNTIYF TGTGCCAGCAGTCGTATAATCAACCGGGACAGGGGAAACACCATATATTTT
- - TRBJ1-2 TRBV20-1 CSASPFGPTDSGYGYTF TGCAGTGCTAGCCCGTTTGGGCCAACCGACAGCGGCTATGGCTACACCTTC
- - TRBJ1-2 TRBV29-1 CSSRADYGYTF TGCAGCTCCCGGGCCGATTATGGCTACACCTTC
TRBD1 many TRBJ1-3 TRBV2 CASRLGQGSGNTIYF TGTGCCAGCAGACTTGGACAGGGCTCTGGAAACACCATATATTTT
- many TRBJ1-1 TRBV10-3 CAIMGQPDTEAFF TGTGCCATCATGGGGCAGCCAGACACTGAAGCTTTCTTT
TRBD2 - TRBJ2-7 TRBV6-5 CASSQGRLAATYEQYF TGTGCCAGCAGCCAAGGACGACTAGCGGCTACCTACGAGCAGTACTTC
- - TRBJ2-7 TRBV6-2/TRBV6-3 CASSYLQGDTYEQYF TGTGCCAGCAGTTACTTGCAGGGTGATACCTACGAGCAGTACTTC
- few TRBJ2-7 TRBV28 CASVTYEQYF TGTGCCAGCGTGACCTACGAGCAGTACTTC
- few TRBJ2-2 TRBV6-5 CASSEEGDDTGELFF TGTGCCAGCAGTGAAGAAGGGGACGACACCGGGGAGCTGTTTTTT
TRBD1 - TRBJ2-5 TRBV6-5 CASSYIRTGVETQYF TGTGCCAGCAGTTACATCAGGACAGGGGTGGAGACCCAGTACTTC
- - TRBJ1-4 TRBV9 CASSQVRPDATNEKLFF TGTGCCAGCAGCCAAGTCAGGCCAGATGCAACTAATGAAAAACTGTTTTTT
- - TRBJ2-5 TRBV7-9 CASSLLAEGRGQETQYF TGTGCCAGCAGCTTACTAGCCGAGGGCAGGGGCCAAGAGACCCAGTACTTC
TRBD1 many TRBJ2-2 TRBV5-1 CASSSGDRLNTGELFF TGCGCCAGCAGCTCGGGGGACAGGTTGAACACCGGGGAGCTGTTTTTT
TRBD1 many TRBJ2-5 TRBV5-1 CASSLGTGGGETQYF TGCGCCAGCAGCTTGGGGACAGGGGGCGGAGAGACCCAGTACTTC
TRBD1 - TRBJ1-1 TRBV6-2/TRBV6-3 CATVGQGLRAFF TGTGCCACTGTCGGACAGGGACTAAGAGCTTTCTTT
- - TRBJ1-2 TRBV24-1 CATSAGYGYTF TGTGCCACCAGTGCGGGTTATGGCTACACCTTC
- many TRBJ2-6 TRBV12-3/TRBV12-4 CASSLYEPGANVLTF TGTGCCAGCAGTTTATATGAACCTGGGGCCAACGTCCTGACTTTC
- - TRBJ2-1 TRBV25-1 CASSEGRGGYNEQFF TGTGCCAGCAGTGAGGGACGGGGAGGCTACAATGAGCAGTTCTTC
- - TRBJ1-5 TRBV4-3 CASSRLIRDRPNQPQHF TGCGCCAGCAGCCGACTCATCCGGGACCGCCCCAATCAGCCCCAGCATTTT
- - TRBJ1-2 TRBV14 CASSSSGTLNYGYTF TGTGCCAGCAGCTCATCCGGGACACTGAACTATGGCTACACCTTC
- - TRBJ1-1 TRBV7-2 CASSPDPGDTEAFF TGTGCCAGCAGCCCCGATCCGGGGGACACTGAAGCTTTCTTT
TRBD1 - TRBJ1-4 TRBV7-9 CASSPDRGTNEKLFF TGTGCCAGCAGCCCGGACAGGGGGACTAATGAAAAACTGTTTTTT
- many TRBJ1-2 TRBV24-1 CATSDSGQIYGYTF TGTGCCACCAGTGATTCCGGACAGATTTATGGCTACACCTTC
TRBD1 few TRBJ2-7 TRBV7-2 CASSQGQSIDEQYF TGTGCCAGCAGTCAGGGACAGTCAATCGACGAGCAGTACTTC
- few TRBJ2-3 TRBV29-1 CSVETLAGLNTDTQYF TGCAGCGTTGAAACGTTGGCGGGACTCAACACAGATACGCAGTATTTT
- few TRBJ2-7 TRBV5-8 CASSWQIADEQYF TGTGCCAGCAGCTGGCAAATTGCCGACGAGCAGTACTTC
- few TRBJ2-5 TRBV7-2 CASSLDRRDQETQYF TGTGCCAGCAGCTTAGATCGCAGGGACCAAGAGACCCAGTACTTC
- many TRBJ1-6 TRBV6-5 CASSYGSWSPLHF TGTGCCAGCAGTTACGGATCATGGTCACCCCTCCACTTT
TRBD1 many TRBJ1-6 TRBV11-3 CASSYDQGAQGSPLHF TGTGCCAGCAGCTACGATCAGGGGGCGCAGGGTTCACCCCTCCACTTT
TRBD1 - TRBJ2-7 TRBV29-1 CSVVGDRNYEQYF TGCAGCGTTGTCGGGGACAGGAACTACGAGCAGTACTTC
- few TRBJ1-3 TRBV29-1 CSVRTSGNTIYF TGCAGCGTAAGGACCTCTGGAAACACCATATATTTT
- - TRBJ2-7 TRBV6-1 CASSYDRAVYEQYF TGTGCCAGCAGTTACGACCGGGCCGTTTACGAGCAGTACTTC
- many TRBJ2-7 TRBV29-1 CSVVWGRGYEQYF TGCAGCGTTGTCTGGGGGAGAGGGTACGAGCAGTACTTC
TRBD1 many TRBJ2-7 TRBV7-2 CASSRPGTGSYEQYF TGTGCCAGCAGCCGCCCCGGGACAGGGAGCTACGAGCAGTACTTC